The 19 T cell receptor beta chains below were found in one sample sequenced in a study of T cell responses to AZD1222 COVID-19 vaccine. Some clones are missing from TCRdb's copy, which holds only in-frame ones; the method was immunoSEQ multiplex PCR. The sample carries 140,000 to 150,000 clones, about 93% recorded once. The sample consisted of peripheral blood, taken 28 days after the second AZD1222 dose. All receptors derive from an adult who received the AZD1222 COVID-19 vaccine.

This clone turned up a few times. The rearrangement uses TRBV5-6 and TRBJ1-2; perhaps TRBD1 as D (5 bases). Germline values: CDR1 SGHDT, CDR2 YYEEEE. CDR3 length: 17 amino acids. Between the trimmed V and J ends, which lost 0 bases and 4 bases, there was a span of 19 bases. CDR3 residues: CASSLAGWAGNVYGYTF. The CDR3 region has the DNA TGTGCCAGCAGCTTGGCCGGTTGGGCAGGGAACGTCTATGGCTACACCTTC. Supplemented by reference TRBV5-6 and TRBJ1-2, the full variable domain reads DAGVTQSPTHLIKTRGQQVTLRCSPKSGHDTVSWYQQALGQGPQFIFQYYEEEERQRGNFPDRFSGHQFPNYSSELNVNALLLGDSALYLCASSLAGWAGNVYGYTFGSGTRLTVV.

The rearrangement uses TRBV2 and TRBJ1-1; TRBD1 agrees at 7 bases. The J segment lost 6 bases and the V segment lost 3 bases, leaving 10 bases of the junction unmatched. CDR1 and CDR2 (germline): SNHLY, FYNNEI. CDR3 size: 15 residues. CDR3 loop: CASSELWGTGAEAFF. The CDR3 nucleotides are TGTGCCAGCAGTGAGTTGTGGGGCACAGGGGCTGAAGCTTTCTTT.

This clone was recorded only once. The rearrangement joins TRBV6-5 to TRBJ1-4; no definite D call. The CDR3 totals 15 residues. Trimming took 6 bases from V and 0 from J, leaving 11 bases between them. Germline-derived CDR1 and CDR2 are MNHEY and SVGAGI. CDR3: CASRPLGSTNEKLFF. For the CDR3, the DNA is TGTGCCAGCAGACCCCTTGGGTCAACTAATGAAAAACTGTTTTTT.

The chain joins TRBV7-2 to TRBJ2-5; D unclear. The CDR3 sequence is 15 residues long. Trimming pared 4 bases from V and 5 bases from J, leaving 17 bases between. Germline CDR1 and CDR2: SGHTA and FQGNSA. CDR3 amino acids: CASSSSLNSWETQYF. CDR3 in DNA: TGTGCCAGCAGCTCCTCACTCAATTCGTGGGAGACCCAGTACTTC.

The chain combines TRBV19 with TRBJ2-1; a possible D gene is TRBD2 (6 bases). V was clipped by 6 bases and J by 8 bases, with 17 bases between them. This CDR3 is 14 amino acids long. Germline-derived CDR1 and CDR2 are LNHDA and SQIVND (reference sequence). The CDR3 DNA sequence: TGTGCCAGTAGGCGACTAGAAGGGAACGATGAGCAGTTCTTC. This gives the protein CASRRLEGNDEQFF.

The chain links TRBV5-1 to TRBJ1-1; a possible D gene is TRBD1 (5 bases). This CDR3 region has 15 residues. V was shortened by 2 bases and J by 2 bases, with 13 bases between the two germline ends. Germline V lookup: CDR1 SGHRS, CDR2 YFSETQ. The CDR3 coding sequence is TGCGCCAGCAGCTTTACAGGTCCTACTAACACTGAAGCTTTCTTT. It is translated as CASSFTGPTNTEAFF.

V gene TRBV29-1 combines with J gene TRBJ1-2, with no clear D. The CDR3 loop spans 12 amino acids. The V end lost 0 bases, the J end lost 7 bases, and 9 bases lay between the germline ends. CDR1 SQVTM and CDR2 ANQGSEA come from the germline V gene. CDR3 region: CSVEDGAGGYTF. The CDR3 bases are TGCAGCGTTGAAGATGGCGCGGGTGGCTACACCTTC.

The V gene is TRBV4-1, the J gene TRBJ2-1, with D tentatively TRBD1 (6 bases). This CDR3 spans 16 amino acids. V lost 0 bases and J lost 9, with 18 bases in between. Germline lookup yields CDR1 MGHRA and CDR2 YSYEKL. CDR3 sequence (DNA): TGCGCCAGCAGCCAAGAGGGGGTAGGGGGACGGGTTGAGCAGTTCTTC. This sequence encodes CASSQEGVGGRVEQFF.

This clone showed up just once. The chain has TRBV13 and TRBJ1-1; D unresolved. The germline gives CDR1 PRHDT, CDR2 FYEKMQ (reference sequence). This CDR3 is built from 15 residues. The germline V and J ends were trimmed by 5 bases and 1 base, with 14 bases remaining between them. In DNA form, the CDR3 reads TGTGCCAGCAGCGCTGAGGTGGAGGGGAACACTGAAGCTTTCTTT. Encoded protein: CASSAEVEGNTEAFF.

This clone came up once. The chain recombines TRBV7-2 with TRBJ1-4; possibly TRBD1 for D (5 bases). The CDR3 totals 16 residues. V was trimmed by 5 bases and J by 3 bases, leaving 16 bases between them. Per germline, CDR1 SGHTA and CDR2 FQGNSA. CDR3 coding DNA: TGTGCCAGCAGCACCCGGTCAGCGGGGCCTAATGAAAAACTGTTTTTT. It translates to CASSTRSAGPNEKLFF.

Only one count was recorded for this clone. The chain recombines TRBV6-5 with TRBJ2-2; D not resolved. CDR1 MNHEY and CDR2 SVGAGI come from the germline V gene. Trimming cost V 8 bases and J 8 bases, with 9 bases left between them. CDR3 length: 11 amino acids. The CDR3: CASGLGGELFF. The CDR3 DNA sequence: TGTGCCAGCGGCCTCGGGGGGGAGCTGTTTTTT.

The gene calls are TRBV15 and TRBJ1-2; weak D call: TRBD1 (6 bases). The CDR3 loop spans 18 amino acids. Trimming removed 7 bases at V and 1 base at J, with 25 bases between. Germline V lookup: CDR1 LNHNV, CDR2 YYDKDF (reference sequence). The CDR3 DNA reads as TGTGCCACCACCCCAGGCACCCAGGGGTACGAATATAACTATGGCTACACCTTC. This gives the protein CATTPGTQGYEYNYGYTF. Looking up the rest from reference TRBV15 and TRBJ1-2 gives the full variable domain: DAMVIQNPRYQVTQFGKPVTLSCSQTLNHNVMYWYQQKSSQAPKLLFHYYDKDFNNEADTPDNFQSRRPNTSFCFLDIRSPGLGDTAMYLCATTPGTQGYEYNYGYTFGSGTRLTVV.

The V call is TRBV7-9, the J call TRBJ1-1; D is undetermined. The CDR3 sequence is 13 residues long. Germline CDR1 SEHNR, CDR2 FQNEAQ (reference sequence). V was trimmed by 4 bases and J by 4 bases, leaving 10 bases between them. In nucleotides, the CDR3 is TGTGCCAGCAGCTATTTGGGAGGCACTGAAGCTTTCTTT. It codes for CASSYLGGTEAFF.

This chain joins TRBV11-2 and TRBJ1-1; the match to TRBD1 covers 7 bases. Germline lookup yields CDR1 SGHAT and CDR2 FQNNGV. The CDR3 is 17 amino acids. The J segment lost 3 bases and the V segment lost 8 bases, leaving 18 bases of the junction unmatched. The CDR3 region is CASQRTGAAGVYTEAFF. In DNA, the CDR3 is TGTGCCAGCCAGCGAACAGGGGCCGCGGGTGTGTACACTGAAGCTTTCTTT.

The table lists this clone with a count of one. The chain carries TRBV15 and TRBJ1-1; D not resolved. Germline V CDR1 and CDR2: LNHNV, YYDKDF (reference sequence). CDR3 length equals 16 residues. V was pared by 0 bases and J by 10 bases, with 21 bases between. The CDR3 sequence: CATSRDPGQLSLAAFF. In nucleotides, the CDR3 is TGTGCCACCAGCAGAGATCCCGGCCAGCTCTCCCTGGCAGCTTTCTTT.

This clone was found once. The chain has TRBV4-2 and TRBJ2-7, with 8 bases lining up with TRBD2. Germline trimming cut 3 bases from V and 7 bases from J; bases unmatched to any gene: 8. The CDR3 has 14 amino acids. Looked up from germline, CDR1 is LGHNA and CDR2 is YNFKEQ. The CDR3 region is CASSHEIGGGEQYF. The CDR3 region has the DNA TGTGCCAGCAGCCATGAGATCGGGGGGGGAGAGCAGTACTTC.

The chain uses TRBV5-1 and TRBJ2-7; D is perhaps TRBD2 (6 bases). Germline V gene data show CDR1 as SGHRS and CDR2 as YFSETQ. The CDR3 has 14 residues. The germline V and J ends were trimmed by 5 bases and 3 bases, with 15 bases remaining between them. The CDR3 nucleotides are TGCGCCAGCAGTCCCGGGACTCCCAGCTACGAGCAGTACTTC. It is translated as CASSPGTPSYEQYF.

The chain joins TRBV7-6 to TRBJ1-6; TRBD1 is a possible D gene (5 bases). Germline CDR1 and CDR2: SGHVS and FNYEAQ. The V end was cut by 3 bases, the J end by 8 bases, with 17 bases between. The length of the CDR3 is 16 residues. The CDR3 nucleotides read TGTGCCAGCAGCTTCACGACAGCAAGGGAGTATTCACCCCTCCACTTT. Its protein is CASSFTTAREYSPLHF.

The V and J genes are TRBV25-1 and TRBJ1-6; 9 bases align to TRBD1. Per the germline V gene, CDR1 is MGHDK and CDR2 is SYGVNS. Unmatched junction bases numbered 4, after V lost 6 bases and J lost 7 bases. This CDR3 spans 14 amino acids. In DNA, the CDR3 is TGTGCCAGCAGCACAGGGGGCGGAAATTCACCCCTCCACTTT. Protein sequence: CASSTGGGNSPLHF.